A selection of T cell receptor beta chains follows, all from one sample in a study of CD8+ T cells in alopecia areata. The data were produced by immunoSEQ multiplex PCR, yet TCRdb's version contains in-frame clones alone and is incomplete. This table has approximately 150,000 clones, about nine tenths appearing once. Material: CD8+ T cells sorted from blood, obtained at week 0. These receptor sequences come from a human donor with alopecia areata. The CDR3 runs from the conserved cysteine through the conserved F or W. D genes are given only for firm matches.

>-|TRBV30|TRBJ2-7
CAWSVLGYSYEQYF
TGTGCCTGGAGTGTACTGGGATACTCCTACGAGCAGTACTTC
>-|TRBV5-1|TRBJ2-7
CASSLPDGAYEQYF
TGCGCCAGCAGCTTACCGGACGGGGCCTACGAGCAGTACTTC
>-|TRBV12-5|TRBJ2-1
CASGSAGNNEQFF
TGTGCTAGTGGTTCCGCCGGGAACAATGAGCAGTTCTTC
>-|TRBV30|TRBJ2-1
CAWALGSYNEQFF
TGTGCCTGGGCTTTGGGGTCCTACAATGAGCAGTTCTTC
>TRBD1|TRBV29-1|TRBJ2-3
CSVPGTGATDTQYF
TGCAGCGTTCCCGGGACAGGGGCCACAGATACGCAGTATTTT
>-|TRBV7-9|TRBJ2-7
CASSSPTLADEQYF
TGTGCCAGCAGCTCCCCTACCTTAGCGGACGAGCAGTACTTC
>-|TRBV14|TRBJ2-2
CASATTGELFF
TGTGCCAGCGCGACCACCGGGGAGCTGTTTTTT
>-|TRBV27|TRBJ1-4
CASSLVQTTNEKLFF
TGTGCCAGCAGTTTAGTGCAGACAACTAATGAAAAACTGTTTTTT
>-|TRBV6-5|TRBJ1-1
CASSLAGNTEAFF
TGTGCCAGCAGCCTCGCAGGGAACACTGAAGCTTTCTTT
>-|TRBV7-8|TRBJ2-5
CASSLGLSGEETQYF
TGTGCCAGCAGCTTAGGGCTCTCAGGGGAAGAGACCCAGTACTTC
>-|TRBV6-1|TRBJ1-2
CASKEGIGGYTF
TGTGCCAGCAAGGAAGGGATTGGAGGCTACACCTTC
>TRBD2|TRBV7-8|TRBJ2-3
CASSFSGATDTQYF
TGTGCCAGCAGCTTTAGCGGGGCCACAGATACGCAGTATTTT
>TRBD1|TRBV7-6|TRBJ1-4
CASRFSGTGHGVYNEKLFF
TGTGCCAGCAGATTTTCCGGGACAGGCCACGGGGTTTATAATGAAAAACTGTTTTTT
>-|TRBV5-1|TRBJ2-4
CASSLEAGQGIQYF
TGCGCCAGCAGCTTGGAGGCAGGGCAGGGCATTCAGTACTTC
>TRBD1|TRBV9|TRBJ2-3
CASKGGEDTQYF
TGTGCCAGCAAAGGGGGCGAAGATACGCAGTATTTT
>-|TRBV9|TRBJ1-1
CASSVDANTEAFF
TGTGCCAGCAGCGTAGACGCGAACACTGAAGCTTTCTTT
>-|TRBV7-9|TRBJ1-6
CASSAPSMVGGDSPLHF
TGTGCCAGCAGCGCCCCCTCTATGGTCGGAGGTGATTCACCCCTCCACTTT